Listed here are 22 T cell receptor beta chains from one sample, sequenced in a study of monozygotic twins with cystic fibrosis. Some clones are missing from TCRdb's copy, which holds only in-frame ones; the method was immunoSEQ multiplex PCR. The table has some 9,600 clones, 91% seen once. The material sequenced was blood. Every receptor here comes from a boy between 2 and 10 years old with cystic fibrosis.

The chain links TRBV15 to TRBJ2-5, with D perhaps TRBD1 or TRBD2 (6 bases each). The V and J ends lost 9 bases and 0 bases respectively, with 8 bases between them. The CDR3 consists of 12 residues. CDR1 and CDR2 (germline): LNHNV, YYDKDF (reference sequence). CDR3 sequence reads: CATEGDQETQYF. The CDR3 nucleotides read TGTGCCACGGAGGGGGACCAAGAGACCCAGTACTTC. Variable domain in full (rest from reference TRBV15 and TRBJ2-5): DAMVIQNPRYQVTQFGKPVTLSCSQTLNHNVMYWYQQKSSQAPKLLFHYYDKDFNNEADTPDNFQSRRPNTSFCFLDIRSPGLGDTAMYLCATEGDQETQYFGPGTRLLVL.

The chain couples TRBV7-8 to TRBJ1-6, with D unresolved. Looked up from germline, CDR1 is SGHVS and CDR2 is FQNEAQ. The CDR3 length is 13 residues. V was shortened by 1 base and J by 7 bases, with 5 bases between the two germline ends. The CDR3 DNA reads TGTGCCAGCAGCTTAGAAGGGAATTCACCCCTCCACTTT. Translating gives CASSLEGNSPLHF.

V usage is TRBV6-5 and J usage is TRBJ1-5; possibly TRBD1 for D (5 bases). V lost 11 bases and J 5 bases, leaving 19 bases between the germline ends. From germline, CDR1 is MNHEY and CDR2 SVGAGI. This CDR3 is 14 amino acids long. CDR3 protein: CAWGGVRGDQPQHF. CDR3 nucleotide sequence: TGTGCCTGGGGGGGGGTCCGCGGGGATCAGCCCCAGCATTTT.

The chain combines TRBV4-3 with TRBJ1-1, with D possibly being TRBD1 (6 bases). The V and J ends lost 0 bases and 10 bases respectively, with 15 bases between them. CDR1 is LGHNA, CDR2 YSLEER, per germline. This CDR3 contains 14 residues. This CDR3 reads CASSQDRTARAAFF. Written as DNA, the CDR3 is TGCGCCAGCAGCCAAGATCGGACAGCCAGGGCAGCTTTCTTT.

The gene calls are TRBV7-6 and TRBJ1-1, with 7 bases fitting TRBD1. The CDR3 is 16 residues long. Germline V CDR1 and CDR2: SGHVS, FNYEAQ. V gave up 0 bases and J gave up 2 bases; unmatched junction bases: 6. Written as DNA, the CDR3 is TGTGCCAGCAGCTTAGCTATACCAGGGGGTAACACTGAAGCTTTCTTT. It encodes CASSLAIPGGNTEAFF.

The table lists this clone with a count of one. The chain employs TRBV6-1 and TRBJ1-4, with no clear D. The CDR3 consists of 16 residues. Germline CDR1 MNHNS, CDR2 SASEGT. Trimming cost V 2 bases and J 0 bases, with 10 bases left between them. The CDR3 DNA sequence: TGTGCCAGCAGTGAACTGTCCCCCGCAACTAATGAAAAACTGTTTTTT. Its protein is CASSELSPATNEKLFF.

This chain links TRBV10-3 with TRBJ2-3, with 9 nucleotides matching TRBD1. The CDR3 runs 14 residues. Per germline, CDR1 ENHRY and CDR2 SYGVKD. V trimming: 8 bases; J trimming: 2 bases; junction bases outside the gene matches: 5. The DNA of the CDR3 is TGTGCCATCTCCGGGACAGGGATCACAGATACGCAGTATTTT. Protein product: CAISGTGITDTQYF.

The chain has TRBV18 and TRBJ2-2, with a tentative D call TRBD1 (5 bases). CDR1 and CDR2 (germline): KGHSH, LQKENI. Trimming took off 6 bases at V and 5 bases at J, with 10 bases between the two ends. CDR3 length: 13 amino acids. The CDR3 region has the DNA TGTGCCAGCTCCGAAGGGGCAACCGGGGAGCTGTTTTTT. Amino acid sequence: CASSEGATGELFF.

The V gene is TRBV13, the J gene TRBJ2-5; D uncertain. Trimming pared 4 bases from V and 0 bases from J, leaving 12 bases between. Germline V gene lookup returns CDR1 PRHDT and CDR2 FYEKMQ (reference sequence). The CDR3 runs to 15 residues. The CDR3 loop is CASSSRGQNQETQYF. The CDR3 DNA reads as TGTGCCAGCAGCTCTAGAGGCCAGAACCAAGAGACCCAGTACTTC.

The chain recombines TRBV6-4 with TRBJ1-6, with 7 bases that match TRBD1. In germline, CDR1 is MRHNA, CDR2 SNTAGT. The CDR3 extends over 15 amino acids. The junction had 10 bases not matched to a gene; V was cut back by 7 bases and J by 7 bases. The DNA for the CDR3 is TGTGCCAGCACCTACTGGGACAGACAAAATTCACCCCTCCACTTT. As protein: CASTYWDRQNSPLHF.

The chain carries TRBV9 and TRBJ1-2, with a weak D call TRBD1 (5 bases). Trimming took off 5 bases at V and 7 bases at J, with 12 bases between the two ends. The CDR3 has 12 amino acids. Germline V lookup: CDR1 SGDLS, CDR2 YYNGEE. Written as DNA, the CDR3 is TGTGCCAGCAGACCCGGGGGAGGTGGCTACACCTTC. Residues: CASRPGGGGYTF.

For this clone: At one boundary the junction diverges from the germline segment, which might be a read error. The rearrangement links TRBV19 to TRBJ1-1, with D possibly TRBD1 on 6 matching bases. The CDR3 is 13 amino acids. Germline CDR1 LNHDA, CDR2 SQIVND (reference sequence). This chain's CDR3 is CASGRGGNAEAFF. CDR3 DNA sequence: TGTGCCAGTGGGAGGGGGGGGAACGCTGAAGCTTTCTTT.

V gene TRBV27 combines with J gene TRBJ1-1; tentative D call: TRBD1 (5 bases). The V gene's germline CDR1 is MNHEY and CDR2 SMNVEV (reference sequence). Trimming took 0 bases from V and 7 from J, leaving 12 bases between them. The CDR3 has 14 residues. CDR3 residues: CASSLSRAWGEAFF. The CDR3 nucleotides read TGTGCCAGCAGTTTATCCAGGGCCTGGGGTGAAGCTTTCTTT.

The genes are TRBV27 and TRBJ1-2; maybe TRBD1 (5 bases). The length of the CDR3 is 14 residues. Trimming cost V 3 bases and J 0 bases, with 8 bases left between them. The V gene's germline CDR1 is MNHEY and CDR2 SMNVEV (reference sequence). Written as DNA, the CDR3 is TGTGCCAGCAGTTTGGGGGGAGCTAACTATGGCTACACCTTC. The encoded protein is CASSLGGANYGYTF.

The chain uses TRBV5-1 and TRBJ2-7; D is perhaps TRBD1 (6 bases). This CDR3 has 13 amino acids. The germline CDR1 and CDR2 sequences are SGHRS and YFSETQ. Trimming cost V 2 bases and J 3 bases, with 9 bases left between them. The CDR3 loop is CASSFQGNYEQYF. CDR3 DNA sequence: TGCGCCAGCAGCTTTCAGGGGAACTACGAGCAGTACTTC.

V usage is TRBV2 and J usage is TRBJ1-1, with D possibly being TRBD1 (5 bases). The V end was cut by 7 bases, the J end by 1 base, with 22 bases between. Germline-derived CDR1 and CDR2 are SNHLY and FYNNEI. The CDR3 sequence is 17 residues long. CDR3 in DNA: TGTGCCAGCAAGACCCTATTCGGGGGGACGGGGAACACTGAAGCTTTCTTT. Protein product: CASKTLFGGTGNTEAFF.

The genes are TRBV6-6 and TRBJ2-1; TRBD1 aligns across 8 bases. The germline CDR1 and CDR2 sequences are MNHNY and SVGAGI (reference sequence). Trimming took 7 bases from V and 6 from J; bases not matched to a gene: 5. This CDR3 region has 13 residues. This CDR3 is CASTDDRGNEQFF. Here the CDR3 DNA reads TGTGCCAGCACTGACGACAGGGGCAATGAGCAGTTCTTC.

V and J are TRBV9 and TRBJ1-5; D is unclear. Germline V gene data show CDR1 as SGDLS and CDR2 as YYNGEE. This CDR3 region has 14 residues. The V and J ends lost 2 bases and 4 bases respectively, with 10 bases between them. The DNA of the CDR3 is TGTGCCAGCAGCGTTGACGCCTCAAATCAGCCCCAGCATTTT. Its protein product is CASSVDASNQPQHF.

This clone has a single count. The chain uses TRBV10-1 and TRBJ2-2; TRBD1 matches at 11 bases. With V trimmed by 2 bases and J by 2 bases, 7 bases remained unmatched. The CDR3 runs to 18 residues. Germline V gives CDR1 WNHNN, CDR2 SYGVQD (reference sequence). CDR3 residues: CASSEKDRGLQNTGELFF. CDR3 nucleotide sequence: TGCGCCAGCAGTGAGAAGGACAGGGGGCTTCAAAACACCGGGGAGCTGTTTTTT.

The rearrangement links TRBV7-6 to TRBJ2-2, with D possibly TRBD1 on 5 matching bases. Per germline, CDR1 SGHVS and CDR2 FNYEAQ. V lost 5 bases and J lost 2, with 9 bases in between. The CDR3 consists of 14 residues. CDR3 nucleotides: TGTGCCAGCAGCCGGACAAGAAACACCGGGGAGCTGTTTTTT. This translates into CASSRTRNTGELFF. The full variable domain, in which reference TRBV7-6 and TRBJ2-2 provide the parts outside the CDR3, is GAGVSQSPRYKVTKRGQDVALRCDPISGHVSLYWYRQALGQGPEFLTYFNYEAQQDKSGLPNDRFSAERPEGSISTLTIQRTEQRDSAMYRCASSRTRNTGELFFGEGSRLTVL.

J is TRBJ2-2 and V is TRBV6-1; 10 bases fit TRBD2. Germline V gives CDR1 MNHNS, CDR2 SASEGT. J lost 4 bases, V lost 10 bases, and 9 bases had no gene match. The CDR3 covers 15 residues. The CDR3 protein is CATFPTSGVTGELFF. In DNA form, the CDR3 reads TGTGCCACCTTCCCAACTAGCGGGGTCACCGGGGAGCTGTTTTTT.

The chain combines TRBV4-2 with TRBJ1-4; a possible D gene is TRBD1 (6 bases). Trimming took off 7 bases at V and 4 bases at J, with 16 bases between the two ends. The CDR3 runs 15 residues. CDR1 is LGHNA, CDR2 YNFKEQ, per germline. The CDR3 DNA reads as TGTGCCAGCAAGGGACGAGGGGGGGGTAATGAAAAACTGTTTTTT. Translation gives CASKGRGGGNEKLFF.